This entry is about one T cell receptor beta chain. Its antigen is not known. The sample originates from a study of cytomegalovirus exposure and HLA in healthy donors. J lost 2 bases, V lost 5 bases, and 6 bases had no gene match. The CDR3 loop spans 16 amino acids. Looked up from germline, CDR1 is MDHEN and CDR2 is SYDVKM. Overall study findings and caveats: The majority of TCR sequences were rare, yet some public TCRs appeared in many donors. A list of roughly 160 TCR beta chains associated with cytomegalovirus was given. Accounts indicate the classifier identified cytomegalovirus status with strong specificity and sensitivity.

The protocol was immunoSEQ multiplex PCR, while the TCRdb copy is restricted to in-frame clones and leaves out a portion. Among 100,000 to 150,000 clones listed, roughly 93% were seen once. This receptor was taken from a woman aged 18 to 35 in good health and CMV-seronegative. V is TRBV28 and J is TRBJ2-1; 10 positions agree with TRBD1. The source material was PBMCs. The CDR3 loop reads CASSLDRGRPYNEQFF. The DNA of the CDR3 is TGTGCCAGCAGTCTCGACAGGGGGCGCCCCTACAATGAGCAGTTCTTC. Complete variable domain (other parts from reference TRBV28 and TRBJ2-1): DVKVTQSSRYLVKRTGEKVFLECVQDMDHENMFWYRQDPGLGLRLIYFSYDVKMKEKGDIPEGYSVSREKKERFSLILESASTNQTSMYLCASSLDRGRPYNEQFFGPGTRLTVL.